These T cell receptor beta chains were read from a single sample in a study of T cells in Graves' hyperthyroidism and ophthalmopathy. TCRdb redid the calling of the multiplex PCR reads with MiXCR, one entry per CDR3 protein. The data hold some 510,000 distinct CDR3 sequences, with around 21% observed a single time. The sample was blood. The receptor source for this set is a man aged 18 to 35 with Graves' hyperthyroidism. Both conserved end residues are part of each CDR3. Fields, in order: D gene, J gene, V gene, CDR3 protein. The D gene is left open where the match is weak.

D: .
J: TRBJ1-2
V: TRBV19
CDR3: CATLTARGTADGYTF

D: TRBD1
J: TRBJ2-3
V: TRBV18
CDR3: CASSPQGAATDTQYF

D: TRBD1
J: TRBJ1-2
V: TRBV12-3/TRBV12-4
CDR3: CASSPGTVYGYTF

D: .
J: TRBJ1-1
V: TRBV19
CDR3: CASSQKLNTEAFF

D: TRBD1
J: TRBJ1-1
V: TRBV6-6
CDR3: CASSYTGQGEAFF

D: .
J: TRBJ1-2
V: TRBV5-1
CDR3: CASSLAYGNYGYTF

D: TRBD1
J: TRBJ2-7
V: TRBV24-1
CDR3: CATSEGDRPYEQYF

D: .
J: TRBJ2-7
V: TRBV27
CDR3: CASSRPTVMSEQYF

D: .
J: TRBJ1-5
V: TRBV6-5
CDR3: CASIIQGSNQPQHF

D: .
J: TRBJ2-7
V: TRBV3-1
CDR3: CASSQDSTGVTTDEQYF

D: TRBD1
J: TRBJ2-7
V: TRBV2
CDR3: CATKPDRESYEQYF

D: .
J: TRBJ2-7
V: TRBV2
CDR3: CASSEERGPLEQYF

D: .
J: TRBJ1-3
V: TRBV29-1
CDR3: CSVVPAGNTIYF

D: TRBD2
J: TRBJ2-5
V: TRBV6-1
CDR3: CASREAGAQETQYF

D: .
J: TRBJ1-1
V: TRBV19
CDR3: CASSISGTVNTEAFF

D: .
J: TRBJ1-2
V: TRBV6-1
CDR3: CASSDRVGYGYTF

D: .
J: TRBJ2-6
V: TRBV7-2
CDR3: CASSLTPGANVLTF

D: .
J: TRBJ2-7
V: TRBV25-1
CDR3: CASSKGEIYEQYF

D: .
J: TRBJ2-7
V: TRBV28
CDR3: CATRPGGRSYEQYF

D: TRBD1
J: TRBJ2-7
V: TRBV6-2/TRBV6-3
CDR3: CASSYSADRASYEQYF

D: .
J: TRBJ1-2
V: TRBV6-1
CDR3: CASSESPGDVYGYTF

D: TRBD1
J: TRBJ1-6
V: TRBV9
CDR3: CASKNVGQYSFLYNSPLHF

D: .
J: TRBJ2-5
V: TRBV5-1
CDR3: CASSFIADETQYF

D: .
J: TRBJ1-1
V: TRBV6-5
CDR3: CASTLGGAGNTEAFF

D: .
J: TRBJ1-1
V: TRBV28
CDR3: CASSLSGAPNTEAFF

D: .
J: TRBJ1-5
V: TRBV7-8
CDR3: CASSLALGSNQPQHF

D: .
J: TRBJ2-2
V: TRBV11-1
CDR3: CASSPGVGVGTGELFF

D: .
J: TRBJ1-1
V: TRBV6-1
CDR3: CASSEGGKNTEAFF

D: .
J: TRBJ2-2
V: TRBV7-2
CDR3: CASSRRVNGELFF

D: .
J: TRBJ1-5
V: TRBV6-5
CDR3: CASSYKQYSNQPQHF

D: .
J: TRBJ2-7
V: TRBV28
CDR3: CASGGSGTPTPYEQYF

D: .
J: TRBJ1-2
V: TRBV30
CDR3: CAWSVRGGPYGYTF

D: TRBD1
J: TRBJ1-2
V: TRBV6-5
CDR3: CASSYLDREIGGYTF

D: TRBD1
J: TRBJ2-5
V: TRBV19
CDR3: CASSPQQGARETQYF

D: .
J: TRBJ1-1
V: TRBV2
CDR3: CASSPDLMNTEAFF

D: TRBD1
J: TRBJ2-7
V: TRBV4-1
CDR3: CASSPGQGNRNHEQYF

D: .
J: TRBJ1-2
V: TRBV20-1
CDR3: CSVTYGYTF

D: TRBD1
J: TRBJ1-5
V: TRBV6-1
CDR3: CASSPTGASNQPQHF

D: TRBD1
J: TRBJ1-2
V: TRBV12-3/TRBV12-4
CDR3: CASRRDSYYGYTF

D: TRBD1
J: TRBJ1-5
V: TRBV20-1
CDR3: CSATGQANQPQHF

D: TRBD1
J: TRBJ1-5
V: TRBV12-3/TRBV12-4
CDR3: CASSLHRGGSNQPQHF